This T cell receptor (beta chain) derives from a study of regulatory T cells in long-lasting Graves disease (dated by TCRdb to about 2021). Regarding the research as a whole: Patients with newly diagnosed Graves' disease had been on antithyroid drugs for under 3 months. The study took place in China and was registered as a clinical trial. TCR sequencing covered roughly 13 persistent and approximately 20 newly diagnosed Graves' disease patients, 33 samples in total. Persistent Graves' disease patients were compared with newly diagnosed Graves' disease patients by peripheral blood TCR sequencing and RNA sequencing. The full study reports these points: Compared with newly diagnosed patients, persistent Graves' disease patients had lower TCR Shannon entropy and fewer highly expanded clones, which suggests clonal expansion. Persistent disease showed preferential use of TRBV28, TRBJ1-2 and TRBJ2-5, whereas newly diagnosed disease favored TRBV20-1 and TRBJ2-1. More public clonotypes were shared among persistent patients (roughly 3,000) than among newly diagnosed patients (966). Peripheral blood alone was examined, since thyroid tissue, which constituted the primary lesion, could not be accessed. Only the TCR beta chain was sequenced and analyzed. The small sample size was acknowledged by the authors as a limitation that may reduce accuracy.

The germline ends are 11 bases apart after V is trimmed by 1 base and J by 3 bases. Including the terminal cysteine and phenylalanine, the CDR3 comprises 14 residues. CDR3 DNA only is kept here, 42 bases in frame from base 1. From the germline V gene, CDR1 is SGDLS and CDR2 is YYNGEE. This clonotype was seen repeatedly, ten times or more. What this receptor recognizes is not known. The sample holds no much larger clone one base away, and base qualities are not on file. Interpreted using the paper, the time point label stands for: newly diagnosed GD, antithyroid drugs for less than 3 months. RNA was extracted from PBMCs in TRIzol for both TCR sequencing and RNA sequencing. The diagnosis of Graves' disease was made according to American Thyroid Association guidelines. Recruitment of patients was carried out at an endocrinology department in Xi'an, China. From each patient, approximately 10 milliliters of peripheral blood was collected into an EDTA anticoagulant tube. Ficoll Paque Plus density gradient separation was used to isolate PBMCs, and no further T cell sorting was done. RNA quality was checked with an Agilent 2100 Bioanalyzer and agarose gel, and concentration with a NanoDrop 2000.

The protocol used for the library was multiplex PCR. The listed sequencing device is Illumina HiSeq 4000. CDR3 regions were amplified by Arm-PCR with iRepertoire HTBI primers to construct TCR beta libraries. Before sequencing, the PCR products went through gel purification. Per the original workflow: Across samples, 60 to 75 TRBV and roughly 13 TRBJ segments were identified and used for gene usage analysis of CDR3 amino acid clonotypes. COPE and FqMerger were used to merge filtered high-quality paired reads into contigs. Contigs were aligned with BLAST to IMGT TRBV, TRBD and TRBJ reference genes, and CDR3 was defined per IMGT. Any clonotype with a frequency above 0.1% was counted as a highly expanded clone. Repertoire diversity was measured by Shannon entropy, and V-J evenness by the Gini coefficient. Clonotypes shared by more than one individual were considered public. The public reads were run again by TCRdb, first through fastp at Q25 and then through MiXCR, and only productive beta chains were kept. Rows matching on CDR3 protein sequence are summarized as one entry with the most common DNA and genes. These V and J calls rely on TCRdb rather than the paper's analysis. The sample records a few hundred thousand distinct CDR3 sequences, around 15% of which are singletons. The top ten clones comprise about a sixth of the sample.

These data were also filed under a second study, of T cells in Graves' hyperthyroidism and ophthalmopathy. Taken from the second paper: Stable Graves' hyperthyroidism was defined as the absence of progression to ophthalmopathy over 18 months of follow-up. Hyperthyroidism patients were newly diagnosed, had a disease duration of under 2 months, and were aged 18 to 65 years. The study excluded patients with uncontrolled infections, other autoimmune diseases, pregnancy or lactation. Clinical symptoms, serum thyroxine and TRAb, thyroid ultrasound, and orbital computed tomography formed the basis for the diagnoses. For the first round of RT-PCR on the TCR CDR3, the HTBI primer set was used together with the Qiagen OneStep RT-PCR kit. Most expanded thyroid clonotypes (frequency above 0.001) were also found in blood, which suggests that blood repertoires may mirror thyroid immune responses. In cross-validation, a model built on a 13 V-J signature told ophthalmopathy apart from stable hyperthyroidism with over 85% sensitivity and roughly 81% specificity, and in testing the same model reached 80%/75%. During validation, the model predicted progression to ophthalmopathy a median of approximately 7 months ahead of onset, with just under 71% sensitivity and less than 85% specificity. TCR V-J signatures able to tell the groups apart were searched for in a discovery cohort of 90 to 100 patients, of whom around 42 had Graves' ophthalmopathy and under 65 had stable Graves' hyperthyroidism. Prospective prediction of ophthalmopathy was tested in an independent validation cohort consisting of some 20 hyperthyroidism patients and approximately 16 patients who later progressed to ophthalmopathy. The roughly 91 discovery patients were randomly split 7:3 into training and test sets. In over five Graves' hyperthyroidism patients, the study also compared T-cell repertoires from thyroid tissue with T-cell repertoires from blood. After blood sampling, hyperthyroidism patients were treated with methimazole at a starting dose of 30 mg daily, and ophthalmopathy patients were treated with high-dose intravenous methylprednisolone. A second multiplex PCR round built the libraries, followed by size selection and purification. Sequencing of the libraries was done on an Illumina HiSeq2000 using paired-end 100 bp reads. SOAPnuke was used to process the raw data, throwing out any read that contained adapters or uncalled bases, had a mean Phred below 15, or lacked an exact constant-primer or identifier match. High-quality paired reads were merged with COPE v1.2.5, and unique nucleotide sequences were defined as clonotypes. MiTCR v1.1 was used to align the clonotypes against IMGT TRBV, TRBD and TRBJ reference segments. Only V-J combinations with frequency above 0.0001, covering roughly 99% of repertoires, were analysed. A TCS score was defined as the ratio of F50 (clonal expansion) to E x V (chaos), with BLOSUM62-based TCRdist applied between CDR3 peptides within each V-J. Welch's t-statistics and random forest reduced roughly 540 V-J features to roughly 13, which were used in a naive Bayes classifier (R e1071). No statistical method was used to set the sample size in advance, and investigators knew the group allocation. TCR Vbeta CDR3 sequencing of 130 to 150 peripheral blood samples (over 40 ophthalmopathy, about 74 hyperthyroidism and approximately 17 progressor patients) is reported in the paper.

The sequenced sample was peripheral blood mononuclear cells (PBMCs), obtained at new diagnosis, from a patient treated with antithyroid drugs. Here the chain combines TRBV9 and TRBJ2-7, with the D gene call left open. The TCR comes from a woman aged 50 to 60 with Graves disease. Donor details come from another sample of the same person, matched by shared clones. For the CDR3, the sequence is CASSVSGADYEQYF. The DNA sequence follows: TGTGCCAGCAGCGTATCCGGTGCGGACTACGAGCAGTACTTC.